This TCR beta chain was sequenced for a study of glioma-infiltrating T cells. Study-wide results and caveats: Only very few CDR3 sequences appeared in both tissue and blood. Above-expected tissue-blood divergence occurred in all gliomas, most in low-grade ones.

TCR alpha and beta CDR3 regions were amplified from RNA using iRepertoire nested multiplex PCR. TCRdb re-called the multiplex PCR reads through MiXCR, storing one row per CDR3 protein. The table shows about 130,000 distinct CDR3 sequences, with 24% occurring only once. Germline CDR1 reads DFQATT; CDR2 reads SNEGSKA (reference sequence). The CDR3 spans 11 residues. The V gene lost 7 bases and the J gene lost 2 bases, with 8 bases spanning the gap. This clonotype was found many times. Its antigen remains unknown. The sample comprised glioma tissue, nonneoplastic brain tissue, or PBMCs (not recorded which). The chain carries TRBV20-1 and TRBJ2-5, with D tentatively TRBD1 (6 bases). This TCR was sampled from a human donor with low-grade glioma or glioblastoma, undergoing nonglioma brain surgery, or in good health (not recorded which). CDR3 protein: CSVTGQETQYF. As DNA, the CDR3 is TGCAGTGTTACAGGGCAAGAGACCCAGTACTTC.